What follows describes a single TCR beta chain. The entry originates in a study of identical twins. Germline assignment: CDR1 SGHAT and CDR2 FQNNGV. There are 13 residues in the CDR3. The V and J ends lost 10 bases and 1 base, in that order; junction bases with no gene match: 6. TCRdb reprocessed the 5' RACE reads with MiXCR, giving one entry per CDR3 protein. The data show roughly 250,000 distinct CDR3 sequences, around 15% seen once. This sequence originates from a woman between 18 and 30 years old in good health. The sample taken for sequencing was memory (CD45RO+) T cells sorted from blood. The chain joins TRBV11-2 to TRBJ1-1, with TRBD1 identical over 7 bases. The chain's CDR3 is CAIRGGPNTEAFF. As DNA, the CDR3 is TGTGCCATTAGAGGGGGCCCGAACACTGAAGCTTTCTTT.